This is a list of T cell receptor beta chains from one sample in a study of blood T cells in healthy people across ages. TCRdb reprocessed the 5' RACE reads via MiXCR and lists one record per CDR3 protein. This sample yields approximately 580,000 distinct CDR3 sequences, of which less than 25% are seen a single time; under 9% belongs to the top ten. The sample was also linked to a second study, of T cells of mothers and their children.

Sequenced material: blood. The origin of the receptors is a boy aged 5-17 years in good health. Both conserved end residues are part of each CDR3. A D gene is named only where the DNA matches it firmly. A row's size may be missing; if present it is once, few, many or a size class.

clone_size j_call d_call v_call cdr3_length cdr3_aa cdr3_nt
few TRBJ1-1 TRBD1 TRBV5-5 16 CASSLTPGQGLTEAFF TGTGCCAGCAGCCTGACACCGGGACAGGGTTTAACTGAAGCTTTCTTT
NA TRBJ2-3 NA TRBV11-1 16 CASSLRGRFGENTQYF TGTGCCAGCAGCTTACGAGGGAGGTTCGGAGAAAATACGCAGTATTTT
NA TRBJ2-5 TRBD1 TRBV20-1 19 CSASDRWTGGRGFQETQYF TGCAGTGCTAGCGACAGATGGACAGGGGGCAGGGGTTTCCAAGAGACCCAGTACTTC
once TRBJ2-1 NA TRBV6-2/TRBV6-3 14 CATVTSVSYNEQFF TGTGCCACCGTGACTTCGGTGTCTTACAATGAGCAGTTCTTC
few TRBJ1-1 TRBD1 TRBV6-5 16 CASSYSPGGMDTEAFF TGTGCCAGCAGTTACTCTCCAGGGGGCATGGACACTGAAGCTTTCTTT
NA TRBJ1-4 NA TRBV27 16 CASSPLRQTTNEKLFF TGTGCCAGCAGTCCTCTGAGACAGACAACTAATGAAAAACTGTTTTTT
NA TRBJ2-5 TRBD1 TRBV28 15 CASSSPGGLRETQYF TGTGCCAGCAGTTCGCCAGGGGGTTTGCGGGAGACCCAGTACTTC
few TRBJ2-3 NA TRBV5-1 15 CASSLSRGSTDTQYF TGCGCCAGCAGCTTGTCTAGGGGAAGCACAGATACGCAGTATTTT
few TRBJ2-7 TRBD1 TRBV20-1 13 CSAPGTDSYEQYF TGCAGTGCTCCCGGGACAGATAGCTACGAGCAGTACTTC
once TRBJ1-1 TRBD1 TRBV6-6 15 CASRPERQGGTEAFF TGTGCCAGCAGGCCAGAACGACAGGGGGGCACTGAAGCTTTCTTT
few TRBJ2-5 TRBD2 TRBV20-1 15 CSARLAGDIQGTQYF TGCAGTGCTAGACTAGCGGGAGACATACAAGGGACCCAGTACTTC
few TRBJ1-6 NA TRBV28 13 CASMRSYNSPLHF TGTGCCAGCATGCGCTCCTATAATTCACCCCTCCACTTT
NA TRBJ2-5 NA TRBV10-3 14 CAISGELWQETQYF TGTGCCATCAGTGGGGAGTTATGGCAAGAGACCCAGTACTTC
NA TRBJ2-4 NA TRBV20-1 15 CSASGPRLAKNIQYF TGCAGTGCTAGCGGCCCGAGGCTAGCCAAAAACATTCAGTACTTC
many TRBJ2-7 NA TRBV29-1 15 CSVEDLGTPGNEQYF TGCAGCGTTGAAGATCTTGGGACCCCCGGGAACGAGCAGTACTTC
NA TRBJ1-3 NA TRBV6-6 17 CASSYSIRVSSGNTIYF TGTGCCAGCAGTTACTCGATCAGAGTCTCCTCTGGAAACACCATATATTTT
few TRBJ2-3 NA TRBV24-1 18 CATSANLARDGLTDTQYF TGTGCCACCAGTGCTAACTTAGCCCGGGACGGTCTCACAGATACGCAGTATTTT
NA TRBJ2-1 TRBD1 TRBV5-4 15 CASSLYGTGYNEQFF TGTGCCAGCAGCCTCTACGGGACAGGTTACAATGAGCAGTTCTTC
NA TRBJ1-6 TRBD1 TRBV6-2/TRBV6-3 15 CASSYPGQGHSPLHF TGTGCCAGCAGTTACCCGGGACAGGGGCATTCACCCCTCCACTTT
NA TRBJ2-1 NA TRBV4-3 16 CASSQEQGSSYNEQFF TGCGCCAGCAGCCAAGAGCAAGGTAGCTCCTACAATGAGCAGTTCTTC
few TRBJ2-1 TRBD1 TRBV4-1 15 CASRSYRGNRNEQFF TGCGCCAGCAGATCTTACAGGGGGAATCGCAATGAGCAGTTCTTC
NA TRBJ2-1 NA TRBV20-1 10 CSAWDNEQFF TGCAGTGCTTGGGACAATGAGCAGTTCTTC
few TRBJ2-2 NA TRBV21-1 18 CASKRGGGPQKNTGELFF TGTGCCAGCAAAAGAGGCGGGGGGCCACAGAAGAACACCGGGGAGCTGTTTTTT
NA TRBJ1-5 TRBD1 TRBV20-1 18 CSASLPSGGRRSNQPRHF TGCAGTGCTTCCCTACCTTCAGGGGGAAGGAGAAGCAATCAGCCCCGGCATTTT
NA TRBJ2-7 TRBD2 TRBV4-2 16 CASSQVPSGIPYEQYF TGTGCCAGCAGCCAAGTTCCTAGCGGGATCCCCTACGAGCAGTACTTC
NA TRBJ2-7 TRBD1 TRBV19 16 CASSLSPGQGSYEQYF TGTGCCAGTAGTCTATCACCGGGACAGGGTTCCTACGAGCAGTACTTC
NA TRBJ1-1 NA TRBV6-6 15 CASSHLRGSNTEAFF TGTGCCAGCAGTCATCTGAGGGGGTCCAACACTGAAGCTTTCTTT
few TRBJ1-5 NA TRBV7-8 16 CASSYGQYLSNQPQHF TGTGCCAGCAGCTACGGACAGTACCTAAGCAATCAGCCCCAGCATTTT
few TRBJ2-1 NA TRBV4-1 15 CASSQDPAVYNEQFF TGCGCCAGCAGCCAAGATCCGGCGGTCTACAATGAGCAGTTCTTC
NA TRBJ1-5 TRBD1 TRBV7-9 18 CASSPGQGHPYSNQPQHF TGTGCCAGCAGCCCGGGACAGGGGCACCCCTATAGCAATCAGCCCCAGCATTTT
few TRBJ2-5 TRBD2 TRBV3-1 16 CASSPRRAGLQETQYF TGTGCCAGCAGCCCGCGGCGAGCGGGGCTCCAAGAGACCCAGTACTTC
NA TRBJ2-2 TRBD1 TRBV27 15 CASSPWTGNTGELFF TGTGCCAGCAGTCCGTGGACAGGGAACACCGGGGAGCTGTTTTTT
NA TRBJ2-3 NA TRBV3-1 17 CASSQVPGLPSTDTQYF TGTGCCAGCAGCCAAGTCCCGGGACTCCCGAGCACAGATACGCAGTATTTT
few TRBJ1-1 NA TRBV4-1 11 CASSQDTPAFF TGCGCCAGCAGCCAAGATACGCCGGCTTTCTTT
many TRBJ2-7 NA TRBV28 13 CASTPGVTYEQYF TGTGCCAGCACCCCAGGGGTAACCTACGAGCAGTACTTC
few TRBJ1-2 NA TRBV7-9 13 CASSSVRNYGYTF TGTGCCAGCAGCTCAGTAAGGAACTATGGCTACACCTTC
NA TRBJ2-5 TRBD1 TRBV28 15 CASSSPGGQQETQYF TGTGCCAGCAGTTCTCCAGGGGGACAGCAAGAGACCCAGTACTTC
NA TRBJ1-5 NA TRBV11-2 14 CASGPSGANQPQHF TGTGCCAGCGGACCCTCTGGGGCCAATCAGCCCCAGCATTTT
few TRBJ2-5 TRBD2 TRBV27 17 CASSRKDGLAGGETQYF TGTGCCAGCAGTCGAAAAGATGGACTAGCGGGGGGAGAGACCCAGTACTTC
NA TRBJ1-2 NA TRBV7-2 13 CASSYPGNYGYTF TGTGCCAGCAGTTATCCCGGCAACTATGGCTACACCTTC
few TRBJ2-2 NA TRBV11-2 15 CASSLVGSKPGELFF TGTGCCAGCAGCTTAGTTGGCAGTAAACCGGGGGAGCTGTTTTTT
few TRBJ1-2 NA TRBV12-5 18 CASGLVPTGRFPEGGYTF TGTGCTAGTGGTTTGGTACCCACTGGTCGCTTTCCGGAGGGTGGCTACACCTTC
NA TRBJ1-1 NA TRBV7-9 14 CASSPQLGETEAFF TGTGCCAGCAGCCCCCAGTTGGGGGAAACTGAAGCTTTCTTT
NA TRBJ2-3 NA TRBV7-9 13 CASSLAASSTSYF TGTGCCAGCAGCTTAGCAGCCTCGAGTACCTCTTATTTT
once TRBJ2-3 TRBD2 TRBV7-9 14 CASSLAPLAGEQYF TGTGCCAGCAGCTTAGCCCCCTTGGCGGGGGAGCAGTATTTT
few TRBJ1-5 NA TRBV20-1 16 CSATPPGRGSNQPQHF TGCAGTGCTACCCCACCCGGACGTGGCAGCAATCAGCCCCAGCATTTT